This T cell receptor beta chain was sequenced during a study of CD4 T cells in relation to SARS-CoV-2 and coronaviruses. For the study at large: TCR beta CDR3s were sequenced after approximately ten-day antigen culture of PBMCs.

TCRdb's table, derived via immunoSEQ multiplex PCR, lists solely in-frame clones and lacks some. Among some 17,000 clones listed, 70% to 75% were seen once. On this clone itself: Its cognate antigen is unknown.

Study conclusions and caveats: Samples before the pandemic and after infection were not matched within any donor.

Germline-derived CDR1 and CDR2 are SGHTA and FQGNSA. This CDR3 is 13 amino acids long. J was trimmed by 11 bases and V by 5 bases; bases with no gene match: 11. Before the COVID-19 pandemic, during about 2011-2018, CD4+ T cells were taken from unexposed donors. The cells were cultured for under 13 days before CD4+ T cells were isolated. The sample was CD4+ T cells from PBMCs, cultured in vitro. This clonotype was obtained from a human donor in good health. The chain employs TRBV7-2 and TRBJ1-1, with 7 positions matching TRBD1. The CDR3 sequence: CASSLHQGGRAFF. Written as DNA, the CDR3 is TGTGCCAGCAGCCTACACCAGGGGGGGAGGGCTTTCTTT.